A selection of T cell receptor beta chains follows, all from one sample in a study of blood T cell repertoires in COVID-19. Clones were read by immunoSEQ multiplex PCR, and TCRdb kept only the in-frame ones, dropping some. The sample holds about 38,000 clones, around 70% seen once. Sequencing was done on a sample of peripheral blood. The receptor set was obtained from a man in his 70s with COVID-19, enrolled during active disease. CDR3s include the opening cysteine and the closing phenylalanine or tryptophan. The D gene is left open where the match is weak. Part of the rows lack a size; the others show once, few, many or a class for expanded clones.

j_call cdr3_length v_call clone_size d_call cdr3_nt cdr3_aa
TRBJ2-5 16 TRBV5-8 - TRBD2 TGTGCCAGCAGCTTTTTTGGAGCGGGGCCCAAAGAGACCCAGTACTTC CASSFFGAGPKETQYF
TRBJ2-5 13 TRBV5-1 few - TGCGCCAGCAGCTTTCAGGGTCGAGAGACCCAGTACTTC CASSFQGRETQYF
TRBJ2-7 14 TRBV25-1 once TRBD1 TGTGCCACCACCAGGGGGCAGGGAGCCTACGAGCAGTACTTC CATTRGQGAYEQYF
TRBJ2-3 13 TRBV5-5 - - TGTGCCAGCGGGCAGGGGGGCCCAGATACGCAGTATTTT CASGQGGPDTQYF
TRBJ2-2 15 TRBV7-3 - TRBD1 TGTGCCAGCAGCTGGGGACAGGGGAGGACCGGGGAGCTGTTTTTT CASSWGQGRTGELFF
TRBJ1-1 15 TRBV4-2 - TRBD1 TGTGCCAGCAGCCAAGACCGAGGGGGCGCCACTGAAGCTTTCTTT CASSQDRGGATEAFF
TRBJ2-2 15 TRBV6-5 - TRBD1 TGTGCCAGCAGTTACTCCAGGGGGTACACCGGGGAGCTGTTTTTT CASSYSRGYTGELFF
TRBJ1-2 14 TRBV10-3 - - TGTGCCATCAGGACTACAGTGCCCCCCTATGGCTACACCTTC CAIRTTVPPYGYTF
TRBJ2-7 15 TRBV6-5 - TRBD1 TGTGCCAGCAAACCAACCGGGACAGGACCCTACGAGCAGTACTTC CASKPTGTGPYEQYF
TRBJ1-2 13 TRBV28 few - TGTGCCAGCAGTTTAGGGGCCCTCCGGGGCTACACCTTC CASSLGALRGYTF
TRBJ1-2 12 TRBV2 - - TGTGCCAGCAGTGTCGAGGGCTATGGCTACACCTTC CASSVEGYGYTF
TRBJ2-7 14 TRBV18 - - TGTGCCAGCTCACCAGCCGGGATCCCCTACGAGCAGTACTTC CASSPAGIPYEQYF
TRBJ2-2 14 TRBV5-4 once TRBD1 TGTGCCAGCAGCGCGGGACAGGGAACCGGGGAGCTGTTTTTT CASSAGQGTGELFF
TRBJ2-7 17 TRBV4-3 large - TGCGCCAGCAGCCAGGGTATAGGGGGGGCTGGGAGATACGAGCAGTACTTC CASSQGIGGAGRYEQYF
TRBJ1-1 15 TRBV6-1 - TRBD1 TGTGCCAGCAGTGACCCGTGGACAGGGTTCGCTGAAGCTTTCTTT CASSDPWTGFAEAFF
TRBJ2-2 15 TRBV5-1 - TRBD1 TGCGCCAGCAGCTTCCGACAGGGGAACACCGGGGAGCTGTTTTTT CASSFRQGNTGELFF
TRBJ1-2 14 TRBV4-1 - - TGCGCCAGCAGCCAGGAAACAGGTTCCTATGGCTACACCTTC CASSQETGSYGYTF
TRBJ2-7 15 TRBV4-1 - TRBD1 TGCGCCAGCAGCACCGTCCCGGGACAGGGTTACGAGCAGTACTTC CASSTVPGQGYEQYF
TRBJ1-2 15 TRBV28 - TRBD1 TGTGCCAGCAGTTTAGGGACAGCCTTGGGCTATGGCTACACCTTC CASSLGTALGYGYTF
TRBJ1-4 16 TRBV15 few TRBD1 TGTGCCACCAGCAGAACCCAGGGGGCGAGGGGTGAAAAACTGTTTTTT CATSRTQGARGEKLFF
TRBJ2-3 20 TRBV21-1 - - TGTGCCAGCAGTTACGCCTGGGGGACTAGCGGCTCACCTTGCACAGATACGCAGTATTTT CASSYAWGTSGSPCTDTQYF
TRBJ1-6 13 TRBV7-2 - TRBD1 TGTGCCAGCAGCCCGACAGGGTTTACACCCCTCCACTTT CASSPTGFTPLHF
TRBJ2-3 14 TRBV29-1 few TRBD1 TGCAGCGTTCTCCGGGACAGGGGAACAGATACGCAGTATTTT CSVLRDRGTDTQYF
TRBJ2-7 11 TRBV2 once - TGTGCCAGCAGGAACTCTTACGAGCAGTACTTC CASRNSYEQYF
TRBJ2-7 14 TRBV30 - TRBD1 TGTGCCTGGAATTCCGGGACAGCTCTCTACGAGCAGTACTTC CAWNSGTALYEQYF
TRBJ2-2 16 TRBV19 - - TGTGCCAGTAGATCGAATATAGAGGCGTGGACCGGGGAGCTGTTTTTT CASRSNIEAWTGELFF
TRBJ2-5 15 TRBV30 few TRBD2 TGTGCCTGGAGTGGCATAGCGGGAGTGTCGGAGACCCAGTACTTC CAWSGIAGVSETQYF
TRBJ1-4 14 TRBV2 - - TGTGCCAGCAGTAGGAGTCAAACTAATGAAAAACTGTTTTTT CASSRSQTNEKLFF
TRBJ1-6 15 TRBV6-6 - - TGTGCCAGCAGCCAAGGGGCACTCCATAATTCACCCCTCCACTTT CASSQGALHNSPLHF
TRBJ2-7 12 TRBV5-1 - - TGCGCCAGCAGCTTGCAGGGCCTCGAGCAGTACTTC CASSLQGLEQYF
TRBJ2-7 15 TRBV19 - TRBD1 TGTGCCAGTAGTACCTATCTTGGACAGGGAAACGAGCAGTACTTC CASSTYLGQGNEQYF
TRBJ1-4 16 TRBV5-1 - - TGCGCCAGCAGCTTTGGCAGGGCCGCAACTAATGAAAAACTGTTTTTT CASSFGRAATNEKLFF
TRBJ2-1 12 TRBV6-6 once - TGTGCCGCCGCACTCTACCACAATGAGCAGTTCTTC CAAALYHNEQFF
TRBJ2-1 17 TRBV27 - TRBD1 TGTGCCAGCGGGCGGGACAGGGGCACTACAGAGGACAATGAGCAGTTCTTC CASGRDRGTTEDNEQFF
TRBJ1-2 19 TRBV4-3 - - TGCGCCAGCAGCCAAGTTTTGCGGGCCGGCAGACGAACCAACTATGGCTACACCTTC CASSQVLRAGRRTNYGYTF
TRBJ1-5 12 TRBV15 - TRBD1 TGTGCCTCAGGGACAGACAATCAGCCCCAGCATTTT CASGTDNQPQHF
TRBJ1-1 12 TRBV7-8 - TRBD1 TGTGCCAGCGGCAGGGGGCCCACTGAAGCTTTCTTT CASGRGPTEAFF
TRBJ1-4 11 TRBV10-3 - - TGTGCCATCAGGCAGGGGGAAAAACTGTTTTTT CAIRQGEKLFF
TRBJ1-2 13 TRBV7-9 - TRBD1 TGTGCCAGCAGCGGAAGACAGGGAGATGGCTACACCTTC CASSGRQGDGYTF
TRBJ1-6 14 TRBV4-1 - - TGCGCCAGCAGCCACATGTTTTCCAATTCACCCCTCCACTTT CASSHMFSNSPLHF
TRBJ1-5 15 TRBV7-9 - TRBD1 TGTGCCAGCAGCTTAGGGACAGGGGTATATCAGCCCCAGCATTTT CASSLGTGVYQPQHF
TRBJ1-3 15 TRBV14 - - TGTGCCAGCAGCCCACAGCCTCCTTCTGGAAACACCATATATTTT CASSPQPPSGNTIYF
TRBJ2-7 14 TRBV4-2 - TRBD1 TGTGCCAGCAGCCCCGACAGGGGGGTTGGCGAGCAGTACTTC CASSPDRGVGEQYF
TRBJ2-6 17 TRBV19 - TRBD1 TGTGCCAGTAGTATTGAGACAGGGAGCTCTGGGGCCAACGTCCTGACTTTC CASSIETGSSGANVLTF
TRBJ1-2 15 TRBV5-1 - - TGCGCCAGCAGCGACTCTGGAGACAGAAAGGCTGGCTACACCTTC CASSDSGDRKAGYTF
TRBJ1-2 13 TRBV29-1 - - TGCAGCGGGGCAGGGGACGTTAACTATGGCTACACCTTC CSGAGDVNYGYTF
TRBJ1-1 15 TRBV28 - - TGTGCCAGCAGTCCGCGATACAGAAAGAACACTGAAGCTTTCTTT CASSPRYRKNTEAFF
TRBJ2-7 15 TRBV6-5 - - TGTGCCAGCAGTCTGGGGGGGGGCACAAACTACGAGCAGTACTTC CASSLGGGTNYEQYF
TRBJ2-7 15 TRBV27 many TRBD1 TGTGCCAGCAGCCCCAGGGGGACAGGGGGGTGGGAGCAGTACTTC CASSPRGTGGWEQYF
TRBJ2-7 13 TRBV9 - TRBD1 TGTGCCAGCAGTCCGGGACAGACCTACGAGCAGTACTTC CASSPGQTYEQYF
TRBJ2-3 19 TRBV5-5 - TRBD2 TGTGCCAGCAGCTTCGACCTAGCAAAACGGGGGGTTAGCACAGATACGCAGTATTTT CASSFDLAKRGVSTDTQYF
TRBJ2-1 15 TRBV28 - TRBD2 TGTGCCAGCAGCCTCGGGACTAGCGGCTATAATGAGCAGTTCTTC CASSLGTSGYNEQFF
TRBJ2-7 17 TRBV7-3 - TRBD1 TGTGCCAGCAGCTTAGTTCCGGGGACAGGGGGGATGCACGAGCAGTACTTC CASSLVPGTGGMHEQYF
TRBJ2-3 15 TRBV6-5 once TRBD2 TGTGCCAGCAGTTCTTTGCGGGAGAGCACAGATACGCAGTATTTT CASSSLRESTDTQYF
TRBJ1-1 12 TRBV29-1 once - TGCAGCTTTCGGGAGTTGAACACTGAAGCTTTCTTT CSFRELNTEAFF
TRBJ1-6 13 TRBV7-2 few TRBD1 TGTGCCAGCAGCGGACAGGGTCGGTCACCCCTCCACTTT CASSGQGRSPLHF
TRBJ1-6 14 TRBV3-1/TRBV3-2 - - TGTGCCAGCAGCCAAGTGGAGGCTAATTCACCCCTCCACTTT CASSQVEANSPLHF